The 21 T cell receptor beta chains in this list originate from one sample, sequenced in a study of blood T cell repertoires in COVID-19. Profiling relied on immunoSEQ multiplex PCR, and the TCRdb table lists in-frame clones only, not all of them. The repertoire consists of about 220,000 clones, with roughly 90% occurring once and the leading ten covering about 4%. Sequencing used PBMCs or T cells enriched from blood (not recorded which). The receptors originated from a woman aged 35 to 49 with acute COVID-19.

This chain joins TRBV13 and TRBJ2-7; 9 nucleotides align to TRBD2. Germline V gives CDR1 PRHDT, CDR2 FYEKMQ (reference sequence). The length of the CDR3 is 16 residues. V was clipped by 4 bases and J by 0 bases; unmatched bases: 7. CDR3 bases: TGTGCCAGCAGCTCAGGTGCGGGGGGGGGCTCCTACGAGCAGTACTTC. As protein: CASSSGAGGGSYEQYF. Full variable domain (rest looked up from reference TRBV13 and TRBJ2-7): AAGVIQSPRHLIKEKRETATLKCYPIPRHDTVYWYQQGPGQDPQFLISFYEKMQSDKGSIPDRFSAQQFSDYHSELNMSSLELGDSALYFCASSSGAGGGSYEQYFGPGTRLTVT.

This clone appeared a few times. The chain employs TRBV3-1 (or the pseudogene TRBV3-2) and TRBJ1-5; D is ambiguous. V was trimmed by 8 bases and J by 3 bases, leaving 11 bases between them. Per the germline V gene, CDR1 is LGHDT and CDR2 is YNNKEL (reference sequence). The CDR3 is 13 amino acids. As DNA, the CDR3 is TGTGCCAGCTCCCGGGGTGACAATCAGCCCCAGCATTTT. The encoded protein is CASSRGDNQPQHF.

The chain couples TRBV2 to TRBJ1-2; no definite D call. CDR1 and CDR2 from the germline V gene are SNHLY and FYNNEI. The CDR3 spans 12 residues. With 7 bases removed from V and 6 bases from J, the gap between germline ends came to 12 bases. The CDR3 spells CASMEGGNGYTF. DNA for the CDR3: TGTGCCAGCATGGAGGGAGGGAATGGCTACACCTTC.

This clone was counted a single time. The V call is TRBV2, the J call TRBJ1-1, with 10 nucleotides matching TRBD1. Losses at the gene ends were 5 bases for V and 4 bases for J; bases not matched to a gene: 7. Germline V gives CDR1 SNHLY, CDR2 FYNNEI. This CDR3 is built from 15 residues. The CDR3 sequence: CASSNRDRGPTEAFF. The CDR3 nucleotides read TGTGCCAGCAGTAACCGGGACAGGGGACCCACTGAAGCTTTCTTT.

This rearrangement joins TRBV10-2 to TRBJ2-1; the D gene is possibly TRBD1 (5 bases). This CDR3 is built from 14 residues. V lost 3 bases and J lost 5, with 11 bases in between. Germline loops: CDR1 WSHSY, CDR2 SAAADI. CDR3 DNA sequence: TGCGCCAGCAGTGAAAAGATAGGGGACAATGAGCAGTTCTTC. It specifies CASSEKIGDNEQFF.

The chain has TRBV5-6 and TRBJ2-6; D is unclear. V lost 1 base to trimming and J lost 0 bases, with 5 bases between them. The CDR3 is made up of 15 amino acids. Germline CDR1 is SGHDT and CDR2 is YYEEEE. The CDR3 sequence is CASSLSLSGANVLTF. CDR3 in DNA: TGTGCCAGCAGCTTGTCTCTCTCTGGGGCCAACGTCCTGACTTTC. Together with reference TRBV5-6 and TRBJ2-6, the CDR3 gives the full variable domain: DAGVTQSPTHLIKTRGQQVTLRCSPKSGHDTVSWYQQALGQGPQFIFQYYEEEERQRGNFPDRFSGHQFPNYSSELNVNALLLGDSALYLCASSLSLSGANVLTFGAGSRLTVL.

V and J are TRBV6-2 or TRBV6-3 and TRBJ1-6; 11 bases map to TRBD1. The CDR3 runs 16 residues. Germline V gene sequence: CDR1 MNHEY, CDR2 SVGEGT. The V and J ends lost 4 bases and 7 bases, in that order; junction bases with no gene match: 6. CDR3 DNA: TGTGCCAGCAGTTCACGAGGGACAGGGGGAAATTCACCCCTCCACTTT. It encodes CASSSRGTGGNSPLHF.

The chain carries TRBV12-3 or TRBV12-4 and TRBJ2-7, with D perhaps matching TRBD1 (6 bases). The CDR3 runs to 13 residues. V lost 6 bases and J lost 3, with 12 bases in between. The CDR3 sequence: CASSLGHLYEQYF. Here the CDR3 DNA reads TGTGCCAGCAGCTTGGGACACCTCTACGAGCAGTACTTC.

This sequence joins TRBV15 and TRBJ2-5, with 11 bases identical to TRBD1. Trimming at V came to 2 bases and at J to 5 bases, leaving 4 bases not matched to a gene. The germline V gene has CDR1 LNHNV and CDR2 YYDKDF (reference sequence). The CDR3 is 15 residues long. This chain's CDR3 is CATSRSGTGGETQYF. The DNA for the CDR3 is TGTGCCACCAGCAGATCGGGGACAGGGGGGGAGACCCAGTACTTC.

This clone has just one count. The J gene is TRBJ1-6, the V gene TRBV6-5; TRBD1 matches 8 bases. Looked up from germline, CDR1 is MNHEY and CDR2 is SVGAGI. V was pared by 5 bases and J by 1 base, with 1 base of the junction left unmatched. The length of the CDR3 is 15 residues. The CDR3 nucleotides read TGTGCCAGCAGTAGACAGGGGTCCTATAATTCACCCCTCCACTTT. Translated: CASSRQGSYNSPLHF.

V gene TRBV27 combines with J gene TRBJ1-1; D may be TRBD1 (6 bases). Germline V gene lookup returns CDR1 MNHEY and CDR2 SMNVEV (reference sequence). This CDR3 comprises 16 residues. Trimming removed 1 base from V and 4 bases from J, with 16 bases in between. The CDR3 nucleotides are TGTGCCAGCAGTTTATACAGGGAGCTGGTATCCACTGAAGCTTTCTTT. Translated, it gives CASSLYRELVSTEAFF.

V usage is TRBV19 and J usage is TRBJ1-1, with 7 bases lining up with TRBD1. Trimming removed 3 bases from V and 10 bases from J; junction bases left unmatched: 11. The CDR3 contains 14 residues. Germline CDR1 LNHDA, CDR2 SQIVND (reference sequence). The CDR3 bases are TGTGCCAGTAGTATCGATGCCTCAGGGGGGTCAGCTTTCTTT. It specifies CASSIDASGGSAFF.

This chain uses TRBV27 with TRBJ2-7, with TRBD1 identical over 8 bases. V gave up 4 bases and J gave up 2 bases; unmatched junction bases: 7. CDR3 length equals 15 residues. CDR1 and CDR2 (germline): MNHEY, SMNVEV (reference sequence). The chain's CDR3 is CASSSVDRATYEQYF. The CDR3 DNA follows: TGTGCCAGCAGTTCCGTGGACAGGGCCACCTACGAGCAGTACTTC.

The CDR3 loop is CASSPPDNQETQYF. CDR3 sequence (DNA): TGTGCCAGCAGCCCGCCGGACAACCAAGAGACCCAGTACTTC. This chain uses TRBV5-4 with TRBJ2-5, with a possible D match to TRBD1 (5 bases). The CDR3 loop spans 14 amino acids. V lost 4 bases and J 0 bases, leaving 10 bases between the germline ends. CDR1 and CDR2 from the germline V gene are SGHNT and YYREEE (reference sequence).

The chain recombines TRBV18 with TRBJ1-1; no firm D call. The CDR3 loop spans 15 amino acids. The ends were cut back, 3 bases at V and 1 base at J, with 12 bases in the middle. The germline V gene encodes CDR1 KGHSH and CDR2 LQKENI. The CDR3 DNA follows: TGTGCCAGCTCACCGGGTAGAGGGTGGAACACTGAAGCTTTCTTT. Encoded protein: CASSPGRGWNTEAFF.

V usage is TRBV27 and J usage is TRBJ1-2, with TRBD1 identical over 7 bases. The germline V gene encodes CDR1 MNHEY and CDR2 SMNVEV (reference sequence). J lost 4 bases, V lost 0 bases, and 5 bases had no gene match. The CDR3 spans 15 residues. The CDR3 coding sequence is TGTGCCAGCAGTTTATCGGAGACAGGGCTCTATGGCTACACCTTC. Translated: CASSLSETGLYGYTF.

The chain carries TRBV4-3 and TRBJ2-1; 7 nucleotides align to TRBD1. The CDR3 is 15 amino acids. CDR1 LGHNA and CDR2 YSLEER come from the germline V gene. With 1 base clipped from V and 5 bases from J, the junction kept 5 bases outside the gene matches. CDR3 sequence: CASSQVGTDNNEQFF. CDR3 sequence (DNA): TGCGCCAGCAGCCAAGTGGGGACAGATAACAATGAGCAGTTCTTC.

On this clone: One junction end disagrees with the germline gene, perhaps due to a read error. The chain couples TRBV9 to TRBJ2-4, with a possible D match to TRBD2 (7 bases). This CDR3 comprises 17 residues. Germline V gene data show CDR1 as SGDLS and CDR2 as YYNGEE. This CDR3 reads CARSASGGGGSENIQYF. For the CDR3, the DNA is TGTGCCCGCAGCGCCAGTGGGGGGGGCGGGTCGGAAAACATTCAGTACTTC.

This clone was recorded a few times. The rearrangement links TRBV9 to TRBJ1-1, with no clear D. Trimming cost V 4 bases and J 3 bases, with 16 bases left between them. The length of the CDR3 is 15 residues. CDR1 SGDLS and CDR2 YYNGEE come from the germline V gene. The CDR3 loop is CASSPRGRRDTEAFF. As DNA, the CDR3 is TGTGCCAGCAGCCCCCGCGGGCGGCGTGACACTGAAGCTTTCTTT.

This clone occurred a few times. The gene calls are TRBV19 and TRBJ1-6, with TRBD1 matching over 7 bases. The germline gives CDR1 LNHDA, CDR2 SQIVND (reference sequence). The CDR3 is 16 amino acids. The junction had 13 bases not matched to a gene; V was cut back by 6 bases and J by 8 bases. Written as DNA, the CDR3 is TGTGCCAGTAGGACCTCGGACAGGACCAACCATTCACCCCTCCACTTT. Amino acids: CASRTSDRTNHSPLHF.

The rearrangement joins TRBV6-2 or TRBV6-3 to TRBJ1-2, with TRBD1 identical over 9 bases. CDR3 length: 16 residues. V shed 2 bases and J 4 bases; nucleotides not matched to a gene: 8. Germline values: CDR1 MNHEY, CDR2 SVGEGT. The CDR3 sequence is CASSYSPGQGFYGYTF. CDR3 bases: TGTGCCAGCAGTTACAGCCCAGGACAGGGGTTCTATGGCTACACCTTC.